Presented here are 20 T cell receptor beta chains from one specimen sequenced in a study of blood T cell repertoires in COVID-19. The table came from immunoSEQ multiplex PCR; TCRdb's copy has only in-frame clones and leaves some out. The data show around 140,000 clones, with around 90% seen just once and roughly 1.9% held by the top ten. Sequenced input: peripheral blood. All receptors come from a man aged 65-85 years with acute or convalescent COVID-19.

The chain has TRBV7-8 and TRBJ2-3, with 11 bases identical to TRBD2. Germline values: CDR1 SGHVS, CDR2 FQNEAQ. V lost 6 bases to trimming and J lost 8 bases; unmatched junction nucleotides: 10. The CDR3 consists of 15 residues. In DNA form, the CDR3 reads TGTGCCAGCAGACGCATAGCGGGAGGGAGTCGTACGCAGTATTTT. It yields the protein CASRRIAGGSRTQYF.

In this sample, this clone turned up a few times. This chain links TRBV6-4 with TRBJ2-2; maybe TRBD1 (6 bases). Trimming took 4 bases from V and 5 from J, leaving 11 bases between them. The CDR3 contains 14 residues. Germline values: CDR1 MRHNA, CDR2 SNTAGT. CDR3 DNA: TGTGCCAGCAGTGTACAGGGTGGGACCGGGGAGCTGTTTTTT. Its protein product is CASSVQGGTGELFF.

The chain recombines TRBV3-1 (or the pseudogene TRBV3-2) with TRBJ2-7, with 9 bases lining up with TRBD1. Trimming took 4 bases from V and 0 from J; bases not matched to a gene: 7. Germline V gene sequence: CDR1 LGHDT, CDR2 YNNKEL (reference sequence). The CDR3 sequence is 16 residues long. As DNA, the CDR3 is TGTGCCAGCAGCCCGATGGACAGGGGCAGCTCCTACGAGCAGTACTTC. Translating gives CASSPMDRGSSYEQYF.

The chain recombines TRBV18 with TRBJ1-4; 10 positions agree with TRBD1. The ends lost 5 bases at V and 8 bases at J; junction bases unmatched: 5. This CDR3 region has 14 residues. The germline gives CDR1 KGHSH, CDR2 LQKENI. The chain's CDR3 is CASSRGTGEEKLFF. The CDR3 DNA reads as TGTGCCAGCTCAAGAGGGACAGGGGAGGAAAAACTGTTTTTT.

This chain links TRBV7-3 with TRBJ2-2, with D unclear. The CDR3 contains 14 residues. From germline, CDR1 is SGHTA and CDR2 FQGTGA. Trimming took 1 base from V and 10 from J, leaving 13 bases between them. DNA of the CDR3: TGTGCCAGCAGCTTAAACTCGGGTCCAGCGGAGCTGTTTTTT. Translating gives CASSLNSGPAELFF.

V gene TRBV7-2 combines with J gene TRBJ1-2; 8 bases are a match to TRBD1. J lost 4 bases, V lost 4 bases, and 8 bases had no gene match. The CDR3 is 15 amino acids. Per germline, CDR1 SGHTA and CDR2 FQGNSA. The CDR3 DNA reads TGTGCCAGCAGCTCATACAGGGGGGGTGCCTATGGCTACACCTTC. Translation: CASSSYRGGAYGYTF.

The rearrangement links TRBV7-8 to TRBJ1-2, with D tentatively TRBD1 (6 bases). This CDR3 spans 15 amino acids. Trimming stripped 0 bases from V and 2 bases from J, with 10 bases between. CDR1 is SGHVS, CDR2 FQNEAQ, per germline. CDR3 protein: CASSLARGQNYGYTF. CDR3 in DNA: TGTGCCAGCAGCTTAGCGAGAGGACAGAACTATGGCTACACCTTC.

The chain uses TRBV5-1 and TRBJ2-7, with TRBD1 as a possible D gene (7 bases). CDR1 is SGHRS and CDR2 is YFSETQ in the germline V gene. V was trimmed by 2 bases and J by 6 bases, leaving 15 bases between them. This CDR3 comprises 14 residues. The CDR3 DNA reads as TGCGCCAGCAGCTTCAACGCAGGGGGGAGCGAGCAGTACTTC. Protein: CASSFNAGGSEQYF. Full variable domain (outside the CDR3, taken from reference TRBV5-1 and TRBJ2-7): KAGVTQTPRYLIKTRGQQVTLSCSPISGHRSVSWYQQTPGQGLQFLFEYFSETQRNKGNFPGRFSGRQFSNSRSEMNVSTLELGDSALYLCASSFNAGGSEQYFGPGTRLTVT.

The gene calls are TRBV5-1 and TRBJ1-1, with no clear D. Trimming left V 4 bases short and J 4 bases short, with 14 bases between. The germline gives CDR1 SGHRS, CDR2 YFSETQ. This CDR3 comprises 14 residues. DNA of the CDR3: TGCGCCAGCAGCACTCGCGGGGAGGGCACTGAAGCTTTCTTT. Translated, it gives CASSTRGEGTEAFF.

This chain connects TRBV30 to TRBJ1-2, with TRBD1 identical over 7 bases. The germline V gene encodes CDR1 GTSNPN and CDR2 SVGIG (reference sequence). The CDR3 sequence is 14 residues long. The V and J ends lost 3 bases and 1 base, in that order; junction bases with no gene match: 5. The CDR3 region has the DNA TGTGCCTGGAGCGAGGGACAGTTTAACTATGGCTACACCTTC. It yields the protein CAWSEGQFNYGYTF.

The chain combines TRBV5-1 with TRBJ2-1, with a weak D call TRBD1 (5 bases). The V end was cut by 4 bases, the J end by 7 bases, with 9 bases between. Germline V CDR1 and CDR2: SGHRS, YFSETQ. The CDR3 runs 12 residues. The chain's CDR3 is CASSEQGNEQFF. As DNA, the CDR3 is TGCGCCAGCAGCGAGCAGGGTAATGAGCAGTTCTTC. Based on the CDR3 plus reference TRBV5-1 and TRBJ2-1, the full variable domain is KAGVTQTPRYLIKTRGQQVTLSCSPISGHRSVSWYQQTPGQGLQFLFEYFSETQRNKGNFPGRFSGRQFSNSRSEMNVSTLELGDSALYLCASSEQGNEQFFGPGTRLTVL.

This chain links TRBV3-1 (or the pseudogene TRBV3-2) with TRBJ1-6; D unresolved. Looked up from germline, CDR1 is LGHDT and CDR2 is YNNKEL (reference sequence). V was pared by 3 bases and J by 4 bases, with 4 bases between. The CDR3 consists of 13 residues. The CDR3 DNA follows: TGTGCCAGCAGCCAGACATATAATTCACCCCTCCACTTT. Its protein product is CASSQTYNSPLHF.

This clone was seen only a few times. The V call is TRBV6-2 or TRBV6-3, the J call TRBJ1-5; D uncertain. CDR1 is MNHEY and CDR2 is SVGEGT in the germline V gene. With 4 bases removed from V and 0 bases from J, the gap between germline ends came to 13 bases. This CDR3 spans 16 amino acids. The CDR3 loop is CASSSYLVYSNQPQHF. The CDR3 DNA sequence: TGTGCCAGCAGTTCCTACCTTGTTTATAGCAATCAGCCCCAGCATTTT.

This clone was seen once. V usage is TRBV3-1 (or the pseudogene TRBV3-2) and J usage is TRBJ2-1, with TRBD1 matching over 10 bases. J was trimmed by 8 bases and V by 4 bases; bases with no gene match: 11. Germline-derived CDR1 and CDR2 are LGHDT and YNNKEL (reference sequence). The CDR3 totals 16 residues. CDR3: CASSLMGQGNFDEQFF. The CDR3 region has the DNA TGTGCCAGCAGCCTTATGGGACAGGGGAACTTTGATGAGCAGTTCTTC.

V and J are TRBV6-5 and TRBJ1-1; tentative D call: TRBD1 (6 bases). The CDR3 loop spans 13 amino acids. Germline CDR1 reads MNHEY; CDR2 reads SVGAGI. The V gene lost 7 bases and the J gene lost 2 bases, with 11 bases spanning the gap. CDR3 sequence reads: CASTGQSNTEAFF. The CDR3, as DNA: TGTGCCAGCACCGGACAGTCCAACACTGAAGCTTTCTTT.

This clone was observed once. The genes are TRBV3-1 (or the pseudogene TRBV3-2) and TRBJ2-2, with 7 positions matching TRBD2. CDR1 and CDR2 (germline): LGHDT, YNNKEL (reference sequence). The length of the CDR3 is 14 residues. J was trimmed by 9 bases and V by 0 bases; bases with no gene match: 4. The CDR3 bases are TGTGCCAGCAGCCAAGATACGGGGGGATGGGAGCTGTTTTTT. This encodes CASSQDTGGWELFF.

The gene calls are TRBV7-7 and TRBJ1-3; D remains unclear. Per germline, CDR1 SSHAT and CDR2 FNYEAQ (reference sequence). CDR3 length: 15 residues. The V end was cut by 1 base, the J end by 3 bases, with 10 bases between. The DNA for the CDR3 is TGTGCCAGCAGCTTAGGGGGAGAGGGTGGAAACACCATATATTTT. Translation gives CASSLGGEGGNTIYF.

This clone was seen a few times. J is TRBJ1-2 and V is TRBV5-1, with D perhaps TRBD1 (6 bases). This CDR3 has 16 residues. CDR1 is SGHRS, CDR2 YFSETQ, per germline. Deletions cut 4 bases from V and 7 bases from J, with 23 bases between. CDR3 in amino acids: CASSTARQVQGSGYTF. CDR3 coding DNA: TGCGCCAGCAGCACCGCGCGACAGGTCCAAGGCTCTGGCTACACCTTC.

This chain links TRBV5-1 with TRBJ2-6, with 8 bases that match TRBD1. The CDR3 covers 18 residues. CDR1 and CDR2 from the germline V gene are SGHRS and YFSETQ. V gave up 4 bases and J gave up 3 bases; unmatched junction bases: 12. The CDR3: CASSPQGAQGFGANVLTF. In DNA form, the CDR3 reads TGCGCCAGCAGCCCCCAGGGGGCGCAAGGTTTTGGGGCCAACGTCCTGACTTTC. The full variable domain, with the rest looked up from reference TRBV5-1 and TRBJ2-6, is KAGVTQTPRYLIKTRGQQVTLSCSPISGHRSVSWYQQTPGQGLQFLFEYFSETQRNKGNFPGRFSGRQFSNSRSEMNVSTLELGDSALYLCASSPQGAQGFGANVLTFGAGSRLTVL.

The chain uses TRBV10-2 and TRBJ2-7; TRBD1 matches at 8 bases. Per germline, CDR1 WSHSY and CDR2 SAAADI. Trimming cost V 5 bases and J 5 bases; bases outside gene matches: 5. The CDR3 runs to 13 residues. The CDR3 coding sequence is TGCGCCAGCAGTCGTCGGACAGGGCACGAGCAGTACTTC. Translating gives CASSRRTGHEQYF.